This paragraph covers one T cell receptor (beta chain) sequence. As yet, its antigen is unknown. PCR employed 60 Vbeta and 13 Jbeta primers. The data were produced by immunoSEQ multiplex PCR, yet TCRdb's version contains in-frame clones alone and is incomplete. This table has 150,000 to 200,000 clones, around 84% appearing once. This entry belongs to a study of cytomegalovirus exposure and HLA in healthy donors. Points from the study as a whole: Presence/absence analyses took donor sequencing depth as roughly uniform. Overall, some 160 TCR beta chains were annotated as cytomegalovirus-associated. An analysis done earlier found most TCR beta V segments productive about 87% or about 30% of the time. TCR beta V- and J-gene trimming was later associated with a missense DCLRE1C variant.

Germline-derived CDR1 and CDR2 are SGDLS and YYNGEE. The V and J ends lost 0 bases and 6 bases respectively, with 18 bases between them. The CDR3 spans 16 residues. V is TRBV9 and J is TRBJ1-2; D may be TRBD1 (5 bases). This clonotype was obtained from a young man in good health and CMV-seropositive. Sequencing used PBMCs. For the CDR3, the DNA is TGTGCCAGCAGCGTAGAACTTCAGGGTGATTGGAATGGCTACACCTTC. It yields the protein CASSVELQGDWNGYTF.